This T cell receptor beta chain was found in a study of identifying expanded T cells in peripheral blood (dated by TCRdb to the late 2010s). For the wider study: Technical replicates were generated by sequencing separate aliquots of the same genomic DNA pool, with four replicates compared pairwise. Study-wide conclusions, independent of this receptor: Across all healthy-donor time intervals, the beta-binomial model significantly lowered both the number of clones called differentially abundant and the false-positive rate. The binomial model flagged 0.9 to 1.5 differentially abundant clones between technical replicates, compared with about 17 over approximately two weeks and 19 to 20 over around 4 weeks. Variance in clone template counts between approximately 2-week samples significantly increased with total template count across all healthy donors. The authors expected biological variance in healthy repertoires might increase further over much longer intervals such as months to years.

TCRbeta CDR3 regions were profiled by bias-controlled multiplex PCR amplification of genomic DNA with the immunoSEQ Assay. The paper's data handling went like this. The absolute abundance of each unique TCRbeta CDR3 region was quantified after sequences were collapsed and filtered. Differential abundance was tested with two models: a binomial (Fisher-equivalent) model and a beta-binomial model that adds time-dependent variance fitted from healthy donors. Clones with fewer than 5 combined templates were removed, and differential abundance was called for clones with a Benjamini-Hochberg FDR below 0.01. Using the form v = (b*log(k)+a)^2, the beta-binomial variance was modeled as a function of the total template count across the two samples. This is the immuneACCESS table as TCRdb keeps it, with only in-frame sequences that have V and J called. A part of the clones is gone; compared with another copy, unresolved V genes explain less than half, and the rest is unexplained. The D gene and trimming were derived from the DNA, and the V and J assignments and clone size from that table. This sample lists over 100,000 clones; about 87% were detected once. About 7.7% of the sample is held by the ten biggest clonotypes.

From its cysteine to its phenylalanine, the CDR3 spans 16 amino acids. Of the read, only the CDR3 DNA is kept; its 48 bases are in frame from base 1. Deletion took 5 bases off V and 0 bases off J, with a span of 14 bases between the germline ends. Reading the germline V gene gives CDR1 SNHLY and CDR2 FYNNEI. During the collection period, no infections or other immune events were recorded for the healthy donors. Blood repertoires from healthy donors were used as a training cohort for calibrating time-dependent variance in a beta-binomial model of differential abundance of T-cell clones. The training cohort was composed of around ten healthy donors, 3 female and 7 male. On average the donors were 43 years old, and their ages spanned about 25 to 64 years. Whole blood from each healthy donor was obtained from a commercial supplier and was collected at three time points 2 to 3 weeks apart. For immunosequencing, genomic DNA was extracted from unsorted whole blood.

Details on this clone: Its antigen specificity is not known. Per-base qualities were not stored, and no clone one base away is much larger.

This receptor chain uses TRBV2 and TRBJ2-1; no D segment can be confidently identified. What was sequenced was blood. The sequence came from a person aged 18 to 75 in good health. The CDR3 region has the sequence CASSSYYRISYNEQFF. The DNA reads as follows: TGTGCCAGCAGTTCCTACTACCGTATCTCCTACAATGAGCAGTTCTTC.